These T cell receptor beta chains were read from a single sample in a study of blood T cell repertoires in COVID-19. Only in-frame clones appear in the TCRdb table, and some are missing; sequencing was by immunoSEQ multiplex PCR. The data contain 100,000 or so clones, more than 65% of them seen just once; the ten biggest clones take up about 12%. The sequenced sample was peripheral blood. The receptors derive from a woman aged 70-85 years with acute or convalescent COVID-19. Each CDR3 is given with its conserved first and last residue. D genes are given only for firm matches. Clone size, where shown, is once, few, many, or a class for clones that have expanded.

v_call: TRBV7-2; j_call: TRBJ2-3; d_call: .; clone_size: .; cdr3_aa: CASSLGVGQTDTQYF; cdr3_nt: TGTGCCAGCAGCTTAGGTGTGGGGCAGACAGATACGCAGTATTTT
v_call: TRBV30; j_call: TRBJ1-5; d_call: TRBD1; clone_size: .; cdr3_aa: CAWKGQASQPQHF; cdr3_nt: TGTGCCTGGAAGGGACAGGCGAGTCAGCCCCAGCATTTT
v_call: TRBV15; j_call: TRBJ1-5; d_call: TRBD1; clone_size: .; cdr3_aa: CATSLAGAGGQPQHF; cdr3_nt: TGTGCCACCAGCCTCGCGGGCGCAGGGGGACAGCCCCAGCATTTT
v_call: TRBV7-2; j_call: TRBJ2-5; d_call: .; clone_size: .; cdr3_aa: CASSLSGNQETQYF; cdr3_nt: TGTGCCAGCAGCTTATCGGGGAACCAAGAGACCCAGTACTTC
v_call: TRBV6-5; j_call: TRBJ1-1; d_call: .; clone_size: .; cdr3_aa: CASSPKLTLNTEAFF; cdr3_nt: TGTGCCAGCAGTCCGAAACTGACACTTAACACTGAAGCTTTCTTT
v_call: TRBV2; j_call: TRBJ1-6; d_call: .; clone_size: .; cdr3_aa: CAGEGSGNSPLHF; cdr3_nt: TGTGCCGGAGAGGGCTCTGGTAATTCACCCCTCCACTTT
v_call: TRBV7-8; j_call: TRBJ1-4; d_call: .; clone_size: .; cdr3_aa: CASSLGSATNEKLFF; cdr3_nt: TGTGCCAGCAGCTTAGGGAGCGCAACTAATGAAAAACTGTTTTTT
v_call: TRBV6-2/TRBV6-3; j_call: TRBJ2-1; d_call: TRBD1; clone_size: .; cdr3_aa: CASSLQGDNEQFF; cdr3_nt: TGTGCCAGCAGTTTACAGGGGGACAATGAGCAGTTCTTC
v_call: TRBV9; j_call: TRBJ1-1; d_call: .; clone_size: .; cdr3_aa: CASSVGVGLYTEAFF; cdr3_nt: TGTGCCAGCAGCGTAGGGGTCGGACTGTACACTGAAGCTTTCTTT
v_call: TRBV19; j_call: TRBJ1-3; d_call: .; clone_size: .; cdr3_aa: CASSLQTRISGNTIYF; cdr3_nt: TGTGCCAGTAGTCTCCAAACACGAATCTCTGGAAACACCATATATTTT
v_call: TRBV12-3/TRBV12-4; j_call: TRBJ1-1; d_call: TRBD1; clone_size: .; cdr3_aa: CASRGGTGQAFF; cdr3_nt: TGTGCCAGCAGGGGCGGGACAGGTCAAGCTTTCTTT
v_call: TRBV2; j_call: TRBJ1-2; d_call: TRBD1; clone_size: .; cdr3_aa: CASSLLGQGHGYTF; cdr3_nt: TGTGCCAGCAGTCTGCTTGGACAGGGGCATGGCTACACCTTC
v_call: TRBV25-1; j_call: TRBJ2-5; d_call: TRBD2; clone_size: .; cdr3_aa: CASRGASGGETQYF; cdr3_nt: TGTGCCAGCAGGGGGGCTAGCGGGGGGGAGACCCAGTACTTC
v_call: TRBV29-1; j_call: TRBJ1-6; d_call: TRBD1; clone_size: .; cdr3_aa: CSVAQGANNSPLHF; cdr3_nt: TGCAGCGTTGCACAGGGGGCGAATAATTCACCCCTCCACTTT
v_call: TRBV18; j_call: TRBJ1-5; d_call: .; clone_size: few; cdr3_aa: CASSPEGNQPQHF; cdr3_nt: TGTGCCAGCTCCCCCGAGGGCAATCAGCCCCAGCATTTT
v_call: TRBV5-6; j_call: TRBJ2-1; d_call: .; clone_size: once; cdr3_aa: CASRMSSYNEQFF; cdr3_nt: TGTGCCAGCAGAATGAGCTCCTACAATGAGCAGTTCTTC
v_call: TRBV4-3; j_call: TRBJ1-3; d_call: TRBD1; clone_size: few; cdr3_aa: CASSQDYSSGQGARGNTIYF; cdr3_nt: TGCGCCAGCAGCCAAGATTACTCATCGGGACAGGGGGCGCGTGGAAACACCATATATTTT
v_call: TRBV27; j_call: TRBJ1-2; d_call: .; clone_size: .; cdr3_aa: CASSLSGAGGYTF; cdr3_nt: TGTGCCAGCAGTTTATCAGGGGCCGGGGGCTACACCTTC
v_call: TRBV5-4; j_call: TRBJ2-3; d_call: .; clone_size: .; cdr3_aa: CASSLAGATDTQYF; cdr3_nt: TGTGCCAGCAGCTTGGCAGGGGCTACAGATACGCAGTATTTT
v_call: TRBV5-1; j_call: TRBJ2-5; d_call: .; clone_size: .; cdr3_aa: CASSLEASWGRETQYF; cdr3_nt: TGCGCCAGCAGCTTGGAAGCATCTTGGGGGAGGGAGACCCAGTACTTC
v_call: TRBV19; j_call: TRBJ1-5; d_call: .; clone_size: .; cdr3_aa: CASSIKGVQPQHF; cdr3_nt: TGTGCCAGTAGTATTAAAGGGGTTCAGCCCCAGCATTTT
v_call: TRBV2; j_call: TRBJ1-2; d_call: .; clone_size: .; cdr3_aa: CASRGTRYGYTF; cdr3_nt: TGTGCCAGCAGGGGGACAAGATATGGCTACACCTTC
v_call: TRBV7-6; j_call: TRBJ2-5; d_call: TRBD2; clone_size: .; cdr3_aa: CASSPLASGGETQYF; cdr3_nt: TGTGCCAGCAGCCCCCTGGCTAGCGGAGGGGAGACCCAGTACTTC
v_call: TRBV2; j_call: TRBJ1-5; d_call: .; clone_size: .; cdr3_aa: CASSDSDQPQHF; cdr3_nt: TGTGCCAGCAGTGATTCTGATCAGCCCCAGCATTTT
v_call: TRBV2; j_call: TRBJ1-4; d_call: TRBD1; clone_size: .; cdr3_aa: CASRDGGGEGPYEKLFF; cdr3_nt: TGTGCCAGCAGGGACGGAGGGGGCGAGGGTCCTTATGAAAAACTGTTTTTT
v_call: TRBV19; j_call: TRBJ1-6; d_call: TRBD1; clone_size: .; cdr3_aa: CASSPGQGHNSPLHF; cdr3_nt: TGTGCCAGTAGTCCGGGACAGGGCCATAATTCACCCCTCCACTTT
v_call: TRBV12-3/TRBV12-4; j_call: TRBJ1-1; d_call: .; clone_size: .; cdr3_aa: CASSYALNTEAFF; cdr3_nt: TGTGCCAGCAGTTATGCCCTAAACACTGAAGCTTTCTTT
v_call: TRBV10-1; j_call: TRBJ2-2; d_call: TRBD2; clone_size: .; cdr3_aa: CASSESTLSGGKNTGELFF; cdr3_nt: TGCGCCAGCAGTGAGTCGACGTTAAGCGGGGGGAAAAACACCGGGGAGCTGTTTTTT
v_call: TRBV3-1/TRBV3-2; j_call: TRBJ2-2; d_call: .; clone_size: .; cdr3_aa: CASSQDLVSGELFF; cdr3_nt: TGTGCCAGCAGCCAAGATTTAGTATCCGGGGAGCTGTTTTTT